This T cell receptor (beta chain) is from a study of ipilimumab plus nivolumab after autologous stem cell transplantation (dated by TCRdb to the early 2020s). In terms of the full investigation: A median of roughly five ipilimumab doses and fewer than 10 nivolumab doses was received by trial patients. Patients undergoing autologous transplant for high-risk diffuse large B cell lymphoma, mature T cell lymphoma, or multiple myeloma were enrolled in the trial. The DLBCL cohort included primary refractory and relapsed disease, with 18-month progression-free survival of around 86% and 29% respectively. The intent-to-treat population of the trial was made up of about 37 patients.

CDR1 and CDR2, looked up from the germline V gene, are KGHSH and LQKENI. V loses 5 bases, J loses 5 bases, and the germline ends lie 15 bases apart. The CDR3 holds 15 amino acids from the cysteine to the phenylalanine. Only the CDR3 part of the read is kept: 45 bases, read in frame from the first base. Summary of the overall study and its limitations: According to the authors, a biologic rationale for studying the approach further came from T cell receptor repertoire, regulatory T cell phenotype and gut microbiota profiles. Combined checkpoint inhibition as post-transplant consolidation was concluded by the authors to appear tolerable.

Starting 14 to 28 days after the autologous transplant, patients began checkpoint therapy, which included ipilimumab at 1 mg/kg intravenously on day 1 of selected weeks. Patients received nivolumab at 3 mg/kg intravenously on day 1 of weeks 1, 4, 7, 10, and every two weeks through week 26. The study was a Phase Ib clinical trial testing combined checkpoint inhibition with ipilimumab and nivolumab as consolidation after autologous stem cell transplantation. A note on this clone: This clone's antigen is unknown. Base qualities are not recorded, but no much larger clone differs from it by a single base.

Libraries came from the immunoSEQ multiplex PCR assay. In TCRdb, the immuneACCESS table is reduced to in-frame sequences with V and J assigned. These tables do not hold every clone; where another copy was compared, an unresolved V gene accounts for under half, and the others remain unexplained. The sample records about 84,000 clones, approximately 83% of which are singletons. The leading ten clones occupy more than 2% of the sample. The receptor was isolated from a male donor with diffuse large B-cell lymphoma. The receptor chain draws on TRBV18 and TRBJ2-2; TRBD2 is perhaps the D gene, given 6 matching bases. The sequenced sample was PBMCs, obtained in a trial of ipilimumab plus nivolumab as post-transplant consolidation. The nucleotide sequence is TGTGCCAGCTCATCCGGGCGGGGAACAACCGGGGAGCTGTTTTTT. Its protein is CASSSGRGTTGELFF.